The TCR beta chain described here comes from a study of cytotoxic CD8 clonotypes in ibrutinib-treated CLL. This clone has just a few counts. Investigators sought sequencing depths of between 1 in 200,000 and 1 in 1 million T cells. The table came from immunoSEQ multiplex PCR; TCRdb's copy has only in-frame clones and leaves some out. The sample comprises around 140,000 clones, around three quarters of which are singletons, and around 30% rests with the top ten. This CDR3 is built from 13 residues. Germline loops: CDR1 PRHDT, CDR2 FYEKMQ (reference sequence). Between the trimmed V and J ends, which lost 1 base and 1 base, there was a span of 1 base.

The receptor's source is a human donor with chronic lymphocytic leukemia. The sample in question was PBMCs, obtained after 12 months of ibrutinib treatment. The chain joins TRBV13 to TRBJ2-2, with D uncertain. The CDR3 spells CASSLVNTGELFF. The CDR3 nucleotides are TGTGCCAGCAGCTTAGTGAACACCGGGGAGCTGTTTTTT.